These 8 T cell receptor beta chains share one sample of origin, sequenced in a study of blood T cell repertoires in COVID-19. Data came from immunoSEQ multiplex PCR; TCRdb stores just in-frame clones and leaves some out. The sample shows fewer than 200,000 clones, about 80% of them seen only once. The specimen was peripheral blood. Source of these receptors: a human donor in a cohort sampled during active COVID-19.

The chain joins TRBV5-1 to TRBJ2-7; tentatively, D is TRBD1 (6 bases). The CDR3 runs to 15 residues. Germline V CDR1 and CDR2: SGHRS, YFSETQ. Trimming left V 0 bases short and J 3 bases short, with 13 bases between. CDR3 protein: CASSLGTASVYEQYF. DNA for the CDR3: TGCGCCAGCAGCTTGGGGACAGCGAGTGTCTACGAGCAGTACTTC.

The chain is built from TRBV3-1 (or the pseudogene TRBV3-2) and TRBJ2-7, with D hard to call. The CDR3 is 14 residues long. Germline CDR1 is LGHDT and CDR2 is YNNKEL (reference sequence). Trimming cost V 0 bases and J 2 bases, with 8 bases left between them. The CDR3 sequence is CASSQDPVTYEQYF. The CDR3, as DNA: TGTGCCAGCAGCCAAGATCCAGTTACCTACGAGCAGTACTTC.

This clone was observed a single time. V is TRBV24-1 and J is TRBJ1-2, with D maybe TRBD1 (6 bases). CDR1 is KGHDR and CDR2 is SFDVKD in the germline V gene. The V end lost 6 bases, the J end lost 4 bases, and 8 bases lay between the germline ends. CDR3 length: 12 residues. CDR3 amino acids: CATSQTGYGYTF. DNA of the CDR3: TGTGCCACCAGTCAGACAGGCTATGGCTACACCTTC.

The V call is TRBV19, the J call TRBJ2-1; 9 positions agree with TRBD1. The ends lost 5 bases at V and 5 bases at J; junction bases unmatched: 4. This CDR3 region has 14 residues. Germline values: CDR1 LNHDA, CDR2 SQIVND (reference sequence). In nucleotides, the CDR3 is TGTGCCAGTAGTGATCGGGACAGGGACAATGAGCAGTTCTTC. Translation gives CASSDRDRDNEQFF.

The V gene is TRBV5-6, the J gene TRBJ1-1; TRBD1 agrees at 7 bases. V was clipped by 0 bases and J by 1 base; unmatched bases: 0. Germline values: CDR1 SGHDT, CDR2 YYEEEE. CDR3 size: 14 residues. The CDR3: CASSLDRGNTEAFF. The CDR3 nucleotides read TGTGCCAGCAGCTTGGACAGGGGGAACACTGAAGCTTTCTTT.

The chain links TRBV7-2 to TRBJ1-3, with D maybe TRBD1 (6 bases). CDR1 is SGHTA, CDR2 FQGNSA, per germline. This CDR3 has 16 amino acids. Trimming took 0 bases from V and 2 from J, leaving 11 bases between them. For the CDR3, the DNA is TGTGCCAGCAGCTTAGCTCAGGGGTCGGCTGGAAACACCATATATTTT. Translating gives CASSLAQGSAGNTIYF.

This chain uses TRBV5-6 with TRBJ1-1, with 7 bases that match TRBD1. The CDR3 runs 15 residues. Germline V lookup: CDR1 SGHDT, CDR2 YYEEEE. With 4 bases clipped from V and 4 bases from J, the junction kept 10 bases outside the gene matches. Here the CDR3 DNA reads TGTGCCAGCAGCAGATTACAGGGGCCCAGCACTGAAGCTTTCTTT. It yields the protein CASSRLQGPSTEAFF.

CDR3 region: CASSLAPDTLNTEAFF. In DNA form, the CDR3 reads TGTGCCAGCAGCTTGGCGCCCGACACGCTGAACACTGAAGCTTTCTTT. The chain uses TRBV5-4 and TRBJ1-1; no reliable D call. CDR1 SGHNT and CDR2 YYREEE come from the germline V gene (reference sequence). Trimming removed 0 bases at V and 0 bases at J, with 12 bases between. The CDR3 runs to 16 residues.